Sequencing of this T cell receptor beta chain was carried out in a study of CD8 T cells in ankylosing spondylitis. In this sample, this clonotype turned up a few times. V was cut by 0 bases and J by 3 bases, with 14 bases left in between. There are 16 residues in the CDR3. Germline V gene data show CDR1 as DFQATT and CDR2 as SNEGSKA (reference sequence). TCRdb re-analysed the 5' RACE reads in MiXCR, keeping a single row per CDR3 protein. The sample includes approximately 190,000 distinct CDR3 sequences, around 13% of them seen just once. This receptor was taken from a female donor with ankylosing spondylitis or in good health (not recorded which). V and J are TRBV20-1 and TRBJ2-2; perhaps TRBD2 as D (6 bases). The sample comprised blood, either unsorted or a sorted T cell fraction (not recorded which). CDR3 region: CSARETGRGDTGELFF. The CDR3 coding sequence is TGCAGTGCTAGAGAAACCGGGAGAGGGGACACCGGGGAGCTGTTTTTT.